The clone carrying this T cell receptor beta chain was detected a few times. The data stem from a study of blood T cell repertoires in COVID-19. Study details: The cDNA or gDNA used as material had been derived from T cells, B-cell-depleted T cells, or PBMCs.

Participants came from fewer than 25 US areas, aged about 18 to 89 years. Participants' reported clinical history set cohort assignment. In germline, CDR1 is SGHTA, CDR2 FQGNSA. The CDR3 runs to 14 residues. Trimming removed 5 bases from V and 7 bases from J, with 17 bases in between. In the original analysis: Amplification of reference gene primers provided the estimated nucleated cell counts. Repertoires were generated with immunoSEQ multiplex PCR, while TCRdb's copy carries only in-frame clones and drops some. Clonal size and the V and J genes are those of that table, whereas D and trimming came from the DNA. The sample lists under 250,000 clones, around 85% occurring once.

V gene TRBV7-2 combines with J gene TRBJ1-2; TRBD1 is a possible D gene (5 bases). Material for sequencing was PBMCs or T cells enriched from blood (not recorded which). The TCR originated in a woman aged 45-65 years with acute COVID-19. The CDR3 region has the DNA TGTGCCAGCAGCCCTGGGACTCCTGGGGGTGGCTACACCTTC. Translated: CASSPGTPGGGYTF.